This T cell receptor beta chain comes out of a study of blood T cells in healthy people across ages. Study-wide points: Estimates of total diversity, which came from one million sequenced T cells, were considered to be underestimates.

Between the trimmed V and J ends, which lost 4 bases and 8 bases, there was a span of 12 bases. CDR1 is LGHDT and CDR2 is YNNKEL in the germline V gene (reference sequence). The CDR3 has 13 residues. The second PCR ran about 6 to 11 cycles with a sample-barcoded 5' primer and J-beta primers. A template-switch adaptor containing 12 random nucleotides labeled each cDNA molecule. Each CDR3 protein is one row after TCRdb ran MiXCR on the 5' RACE reads. The table has about 1 million distinct CDR3 sequences, under 55% seen once. As to this clonotype: The antigen is undetermined.

V is TRBV3-1 and J is TRBJ2-1, with D unclear. The sequence came from an older woman in good health. The specimen was blood. CDR3 DNA: TGTGCCAGCAGCCCCACCTTCCTCGATGAGCAGTTCTTC. Its translation is CASSPTFLDEQFF.